This TCR beta chain was found in a study of blood T cells in healthy people across ages (dated by TCRdb to between 2014 and 2017). For context, the study as a whole: Template switching captured roughly one uniquely barcoded TCR beta cDNA molecule per two T cells in model experiments. Age-related changes in TCR beta repertoire diversity were measured in the study by deep sequencing normalized with unique cDNA molecular identifiers. The donors were divided into four age groups: young (average around 17 years), middle-aged (around 41), aged (roughly 60) and long-lived (about 79). To avoid experimental bias, donors of different ages were randomly spread across the sequencing lanes. Using the same blood draw, the study looked at two additional independent replicas of 1 million unique cDNA reads for two donors, one aged 18 to 30 and the other aged 80 or older. Study-level results and caveats: The CMV infection status of donors was not known, potentially confounding age-related changes in expanded clonotypes. As age increased, observed TCR beta diversity per million T cells dropped in a roughly linear way, and a significant reduction was already evident by age about 40. Because profiling used bulk unsorted PBMCs, naive and antigen-experienced compartments could not be compared conclusively. Compared with the aged group, the long-lived group had more naive CD4+ T cells, fewer expanded clones and increased TCR diversity, a pattern suggesting age selection. Total diversity estimates from one million sequenced T cells were considered lower bounds and underestimates. Observed TCR beta diversity correlated strongly with the percentage of naive T cells measured by flow cytometry.

The 35 to 40 donors, aged roughly 6 to 95 years, were systemically healthy Caucasian individuals from Russia. Around 9.8 milliliters of peripheral blood were collected from each donor into EDTA-treated Vacutainer tubes. Ficoll-Paque density-gradient centrifugation was used to isolate PBMCs, with at least 6.5 million obtained per sample. Trizol reagent was used to extract total RNA from PBMCs, with at least 5.5 micrograms per sample. The percentages of naive CD45RAhigh/CD27high T cells were determined by flow cytometry on a PBMC aliquot from every donor. The library came from 5' RACE. Instrument on record: Illumina HiSeq 2500. A second PCR of roughly 6 to 12 cycles was run with a J-beta primer mix and a sample-barcoded 5' primer. Each TCR beta cDNA molecule received a unique molecular identifier from a template-switch 5' adaptor carrying 12 random nucleotides. Each sample yielded at least 2.5 million CDR3-containing paired-end reads. First-strand cDNA was synthesized from all RNA with the Mint cDNA synthesis kit, primed by a TRBC-specific oligonucleotide. After uracil-DNA glycosylase treatment, a first 18-cycle PCR used universal primers M1SS and BC2_uni_R on all cDNA. The study's processing was this. For normalization, 1 million high-quality reads, each with a distinct molecular identifier, were randomly selected from each sample. Instead of being binned into consensus sequences, reads that shared molecular identifiers were thrown out. CDR3 identification, clonotype clustering and error correction used MiTCR with a Q25 quality threshold and the strictest error-elimination algorithm. A nonparametric unseen species model with Euler transformation was used to estimate lower-bound total TCR beta diversity. TCRdb reanalyzed the raw reads on its own, using fastp at Q25 for trimming and MiXCR for clone calling, and kept in-frame beta chains. For every CDR3 protein sequence, its rows merge into one entry that carries the most common genes and DNA. TCRdb's processing, not the authors', yielded these V and J calls. This sample holds hundreds of thousands of distinct CDR3 sequences; 49% were observed only once. The leading ten clones occupy approximately 32% of the sample.

The CDR3 measures 14 amino acids from cysteine to phenylalanine. Only CDR3 DNA remains: 42 bases, in frame from the first base. CDR1 SEHNR and CDR2 FQNEAQ were looked up in the germline V gene (reference sequence). The V and J ends are trimmed by 2 bases and 9 bases, leaving 17 bases between them. This clonotype was observed a handful of times. It lacks a known antigen. One base away there is no much larger clone; base qualities are not given. The sequence was collected from a woman aged 60-70 years in good health. Sequenced input: blood. The chain employs TRBV7-9 and TRBJ2-7, with TRBD2 perhaps the D gene, on 5 matching bases. This receptor has the CDR3 CASSLSLADLGQYF. Read as DNA, the sequence is TGTGCCAGCAGCTTATCCCTAGCTGACCTGGGGCAGTACTTC.